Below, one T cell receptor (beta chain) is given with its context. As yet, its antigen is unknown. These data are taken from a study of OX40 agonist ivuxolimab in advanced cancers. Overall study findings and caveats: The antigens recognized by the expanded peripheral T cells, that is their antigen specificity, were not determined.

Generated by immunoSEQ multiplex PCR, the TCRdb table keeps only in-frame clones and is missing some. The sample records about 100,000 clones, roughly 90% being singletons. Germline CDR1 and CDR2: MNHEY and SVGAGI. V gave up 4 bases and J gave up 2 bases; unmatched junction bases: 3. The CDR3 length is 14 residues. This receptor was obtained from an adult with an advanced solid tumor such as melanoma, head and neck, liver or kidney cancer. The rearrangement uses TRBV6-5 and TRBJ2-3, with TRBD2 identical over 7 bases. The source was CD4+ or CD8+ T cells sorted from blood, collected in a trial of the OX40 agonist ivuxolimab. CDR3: CASSWEGTTDTQYF. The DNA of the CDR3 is TGTGCCAGCAGTTGGGAGGGGACCACAGATACGCAGTATTTT.